Following are 9 T cell receptor beta chains from one sample sequenced in a study of Ad26.COV2.S vaccination and SARS-CoV-2 variants. Profiled with immunoSEQ multiplex PCR; TCRdb holds only in-frame clones, not every one. The sample contains a few hundred thousand clones, roughly 88% of which appear only once. Documented treatment: roughly 18 received Ad26.COV2.S at low or high dose, single or two shots; about 5 received placebo; per-sample allocation not given. Sampling was done on day 63 after the first vaccine or placebo injection. Sequences were derived from peripheral blood, sampled in a trial of Ad26.COV2.S vaccine versus placebo. The receptor source for this set is a person aged 18-65 years who received the Ad26.COV2.S COVID-19 vaccine or a placebo.

This chain links TRBV13 with TRBJ2-7; unclear D gene. V lost 3 bases and J 2 bases, leaving 8 bases between the germline ends. The CDR3 is 13 amino acids. Germline V gene lookup returns CDR1 PRHDT and CDR2 FYEKMQ (reference sequence). CDR3 DNA sequence: TGTGCCAGCAGCTTTGACGGTACCTACGAGCAGTACTTC. This gives the protein CASSFDGTYEQYF.

This clone was counted a single time. Here the CDR3 reads CASTAGTFYPDTQYF. The CDR3 coding sequence is TGTGCCAGTACCGCAGGAACTTTTTATCCAGATACGCAGTATTTT. V gene TRBV19 combines with J gene TRBJ2-3; D call uncertain. The CDR3 is 15 residues long. Deletions cut 7 bases from V and 4 bases from J, with 18 bases between. CDR1 is LNHDA, CDR2 SQIVND, per germline (reference sequence). Full variable domain (outside the CDR3, taken from reference TRBV19 and TRBJ2-3): DGGITQSPKYLFRKEGQNVTLSCEQNLNHDAMYWYRQDPGQGLRLIYYSQIVNDFQKGDIAEGYSVSREKKESFPLTVTSAQKNPTAFYLCASTAGTFYPDTQYFGPGTRLTVL.

The chain joins TRBV27 to TRBJ2-1, with 8 bases lining up with TRBD2. Germline lookup yields CDR1 MNHEY and CDR2 SMNVEV (reference sequence). The V segment lost 4 bases and the J segment 0 bases; nucleotides outside the gene matches: 5. This CDR3 spans 16 amino acids. CDR3 in DNA: TGTGCCAGCAGTTCCCAGAGCGGGAGCTCCTACAATGAGCAGTTCTTC. Amino acids: CASSSQSGSSYNEQFF.

On this clone: Other nucleotide sequences from this sample produce the same CDR3. The chain joins TRBV11-2 to TRBJ1-3; D uncertain. The CDR3 is 12 residues long. Germline V gene data show CDR1 as SGHAT and CDR2 as FQNNGV. V lost 1 base and J 4 bases, leaving 2 bases between the germline ends. CDR3 protein: CASSLGGNTIYF. CDR3 nucleotide sequence: TGTGCCAGCAGCTTAGGGGGAAACACCATATATTTT.

The chain has TRBV11-1 and TRBJ2-7; D tentatively fits TRBD1 or TRBD2 (6 bases each). The germline V gene has CDR1 SGHAT and CDR2 FQDESV (reference sequence). The CDR3 length is 14 residues. Trimming removed 5 bases at V and 3 bases at J, with 14 bases between. The CDR3 protein is CASSPPGAVYEQYF. CDR3 in DNA: TGTGCCAGCAGCCCACCGGGGGCCGTCTACGAGCAGTACTTC.

Here the CDR3 reads CSVEGGRPQRTDTQYF. For the CDR3, the DNA is TGCAGCGTTGAAGGGGGCCGGCCTCAACGCACAGATACGCAGTATTTT. This chain links TRBV29-1 with TRBJ2-3; D may be TRBD1 (5 bases). CDR3 length equals 16 residues. The germline V and J ends were trimmed by 1 base and 1 base, with 15 bases remaining between them. Germline values: CDR1 SQVTM, CDR2 ANQGSEA.

The chain carries TRBV10-3 and TRBJ2-2; maybe TRBD1 (6 bases). The CDR3 is 16 amino acids. V was shortened by 6 bases and J by 4 bases, with 18 bases between the two germline ends. From germline, CDR1 is ENHRY and CDR2 SYGVKD. The CDR3 here is CAISEIQTGFTGELFF. The CDR3 DNA is TGTGCCATCAGCGAAATACAGACAGGCTTCACCGGGGAGCTGTTTTTT.

CDR3 sequence: CSASRTSGRSGTNEQFF. CDR3 DNA sequence: TGCAGTGCTAGTCGGACTAGCGGGAGATCAGGTACAAATGAGCAGTTCTTC. The rearrangement links TRBV20-1 to TRBJ2-1; TRBD2 aligns across 13 bases. Germline CDR1 DFQATT, CDR2 SNEGSKA (reference sequence). The CDR3 contains 17 residues. The junction had 12 bases not matched to a gene; V was cut back by 3 bases and J by 7 bases.

Here the CDR3 DNA reads TGTGCCAGCAGCCTTCCCGGACCTCAGACTGGCTACACCTTC. It codes for CASSLPGPQTGYTF. The chain combines TRBV5-4 with TRBJ1-2; no clear D gene. Deletions cut 4 bases from V and 7 bases from J, with 17 bases between. This CDR3 contains 14 residues. Per germline, CDR1 SGHNT and CDR2 YYREEE (reference sequence). The variable domain in full, with the rest retrieved from reference TRBV5-4 and TRBJ1-2, is ETGVTQSPTHLIKTRGQQVTLRCSSQSGHNTVSWYQQALGQGPQFIFQYYREEENGRGNFPPRFSGLQFPNYSSELNVNALELDDSALYLCASSLPGPQTGYTFGSGTRLTVV.